These 20 T cell receptor beta chains were sequenced from one sample in a study of blood T cell repertoires in COVID-19. This table comes from immunoSEQ multiplex PCR, and its TCRdb copy is limited to in-frame clones, with some not included. The sample holds hundreds of thousands of clones, 80% to 90% seen once. Material for sequencing was peripheral blood. The origin of the receptors is a woman in her thirties with active or convalescent COVID-19.

The rearrangement uses TRBV27 and TRBJ2-2; 8 bases map to TRBD2. Germline V lookup: CDR1 MNHEY, CDR2 SMNVEV (reference sequence). V was clipped by 1 base and J by 5 bases; unmatched bases: 12. CDR3 length equals 18 residues. CDR3 residues: CASSLYGRAGRRTGELFF. CDR3 bases: TGTGCCAGCAGTTTATACGGGAGGGCCGGTAGAAGAACCGGGGAGCTGTTTTTT.

The rearrangement links TRBV12-3 or TRBV12-4 to TRBJ1-1; D call uncertain. The V gene lost 7 bases and the J gene lost 8 bases, with 11 bases spanning the gap. CDR3 length: 11 residues. The DNA of the CDR3 is TGTGCCAGCACCAAGAGGTCCGAAGCTTTCTTT. It yields the protein CASTKRSEAFF.

The chain uses TRBV19 and TRBJ2-7, with D possibly matching TRBD2 (6 bases). V shed 3 bases and J shed 3 bases, with 9 bases lying between them. This CDR3 comprises 13 residues. Germline V gene data show CDR1 as LNHDA and CDR2 as SQIVND (reference sequence). CDR3 nucleotides: TGTGCCAGTAGTATCGACGGGAGCTACGAGCAGTACTTC. Encoded protein: CASSIDGSYEQYF. Supplemented by reference TRBV19 and TRBJ2-7, the full variable domain reads DGGITQSPKYLFRKEGQNVTLSCEQNLNHDAMYWYRQDPGQGLRLIYYSQIVNDFQKGDIAEGYSVSREKKESFPLTVTSAQKNPTAFYLCASSIDGSYEQYFGPGTRLTVT.

The chain employs TRBV2 and TRBJ1-1; tentative D call: TRBD1 (5 bases). The CDR3 length is 14 residues. V was cut by 8 bases and J by 4 bases, with 17 bases left in between. The germline V gene has CDR1 SNHLY and CDR2 FYNNEI. DNA of the CDR3: TGTGCCAGCCCCCCAGGACTGGGGGGCACTGAAGCTTTCTTT. Its translation: CASPPGLGGTEAFF. Full variable domain (outside the CDR3, taken from reference TRBV2 and TRBJ1-1): EPEVTQTPSHQVTQMGQEVILRCVPISNHLYFYWYRQILGQKVEFLVSFYNNEISEKSEIFDDQFSVERPDGSNFTLKIRSTKLEDSAMYFCASPPGLGGTEAFFGQGTRLTVV.

On this clone itself: The same CDR3 arises from other DNA sequences in this sample as well. This rearrangement joins TRBV6-5 to TRBJ1-2, with TRBD1 matching 7 bases. Germline assignment: CDR1 MNHEY and CDR2 SVGAGI. The ends lost 6 bases at V and 4 bases at J; junction bases unmatched: 2. CDR3 length: 12 amino acids. CDR3 DNA: TGTGCCAGCAGACAGGGGAGCTATGGCTACACCTTC. It yields the protein CASRQGSYGYTF.

The rearrangement uses TRBV27 and TRBJ2-1; 11 nucleotides line up with TRBD2. The CDR3 extends over 15 amino acids. Trimming took 2 bases from V and 9 from J; bases not matched to a gene: 6. Germline V gives CDR1 MNHEY, CDR2 SMNVEV (reference sequence). The CDR3 region is CASSLISGGAFEQFF. The CDR3 nucleotides read TGTGCCAGCAGTTTAATTAGCGGGGGGGCATTTGAGCAGTTCTTC.

The chain recombines TRBV19 with TRBJ1-1; D is uncertain. V was trimmed by 5 bases and J by 7 bases, leaving 11 bases between them. CDR3 length: 12 residues. CDR1 is LNHDA, CDR2 SQIVND, per germline (reference sequence). The CDR3 reads CASSWGEVEAFF. CDR3 in DNA: TGTGCCAGTAGTTGGGGAGAAGTTGAAGCTTTCTTT.

This clone was recorded once. V is TRBV27 and J is TRBJ1-5; perhaps TRBD1 as D (5 bases). The CDR3 is 15 residues long. Germline V gene sequence: CDR1 MNHEY, CDR2 SMNVEV (reference sequence). V lost 6 bases to trimming and J lost 4 bases, with 16 bases between them. The CDR3 nucleotides are TGTGCCAGCAGCGGAGGGACGCAGCTTAATCAGCCCCAGCATTTT. It is translated as CASSGGTQLNQPQHF.

The chain links TRBV21-1 to TRBJ2-2; TRBD1 is the table's D call and was not checked against the DNA. TRBV21-1 is designated a pseudogene. This CDR3 is built from 12 residues. DNA for the CDR3: TGTGCCAGCAGCAAATCATCAAGGGAGCTGTTTTTT. The encoded protein is CASSKSSRELFF.

The gene calls are TRBV6-5 and TRBJ2-3, with D tentatively TRBD2 (6 bases). V gave up 6 bases and J gave up 6 bases, with 10 bases separating them. Germline lookup yields CDR1 MNHEY and CDR2 SVGAGI. The CDR3 spans 12 residues. The CDR3 loop is CASRRGHDTQYF. The CDR3 bases are TGTGCCAGCAGGCGGGGTCACGATACGCAGTATTTT.

The chain is built from TRBV25-1 and TRBJ1-6; D is possibly TRBD1 (5 bases). Germline CDR1 and CDR2: MGHDK and SYGVNS. V was pared by 1 base and J by 10 bases, with 14 bases between. CDR3 size: 15 residues. CDR3: CASSESGRGLSPLHF. CDR3 nucleotides: TGTGCCAGCAGTGAATCGGGTAGGGGATTGTCACCCCTCCACTTT.

The rearrangement joins TRBV7-8 to TRBJ1-1, with a possible D match to TRBD1 (6 bases). V dropped 4 bases and J dropped 7 bases, with 13 bases sitting between them. Looked up from germline, CDR1 is SGHVS and CDR2 is FQNEAQ. The CDR3 has 13 residues. In DNA, the CDR3 is TGTGCCAGCAGCTCGTTAATGGACAGTGAAGCTTTCTTT. Amino acid sequence: CASSSLMDSEAFF.

The V and J genes are TRBV27 and TRBJ1-4, with D possibly being TRBD1 (5 bases). Trimming cost V 8 bases and J 4 bases, with 14 bases left between them. CDR1 and CDR2 (germline): MNHEY, SMNVEV (reference sequence). The CDR3 contains 14 residues. This chain's CDR3 is CASRPGVVNEKLFF. The CDR3 DNA reads TGTGCCAGCCGGCCGGGGGTGGTTAATGAAAAACTGTTTTTT.

The chain uses TRBV15 and TRBJ2-1, with D hard to call. CDR3 length: 13 residues. Germline-derived CDR1 and CDR2 are LNHNV and YYDKDF (reference sequence). V was cut by 3 bases and J by 6 bases, with 9 bases left in between. The CDR3 region has the DNA TGTGCCACCAGCAGTCGGAGCTTCAATGAGCAGTTCTTC. It specifies CATSSRSFNEQFF.

The chain couples TRBV2 to TRBJ1-2, with 8 bases lining up with TRBD1. The trim removed 7 bases at V and 4 bases at J, leaving 5 bases unmatched. The CDR3 totals 13 residues. Germline CDR1 SNHLY, CDR2 FYNNEI. CDR3 sequence reads: CASMGQEIYGYTF. The CDR3 DNA follows: TGTGCCAGCATGGGACAGGAGATCTATGGCTACACCTTC.

The chain carries TRBV7-9 and TRBJ2-5, with 7 positions matching TRBD2. The germline gives CDR1 SEHNR, CDR2 FQNEAQ (reference sequence). Unmatched junction bases numbered 6, after V lost 4 bases and J lost 1 base. The CDR3 is made up of 15 amino acids. CDR3 sequence reads: CASSSPAGIQETQYF. The DNA of the CDR3 is TGTGCCAGCAGCTCCCCAGCGGGGATCCAAGAGACCCAGTACTTC.

The chain uses TRBV19 and TRBJ2-7; 11 bases are shared with TRBD1. There are 14 residues in the CDR3. Looked up from germline, CDR1 is LNHDA and CDR2 is SQIVND (reference sequence). Trimming removed 3 bases from V and 4 bases from J; junction bases left unmatched: 2. This chain's CDR3 is CASSIGQGAYEQYF. The CDR3 region has the DNA TGTGCCAGTAGTATTGGACAGGGGGCGTACGAGCAGTACTTC.

In its sample, this clone was seen a few times. The gene calls are TRBV19 and TRBJ1-3; D is unclear. The length of the CDR3 is 15 residues. Per the germline V gene, CDR1 is LNHDA and CDR2 is SQIVND (reference sequence). V lost 3 bases, J lost 2 bases, and 11 bases lay in between. This CDR3 is CASSIRITAGNTIYF. In DNA, the CDR3 is TGTGCCAGTAGTATCCGCATAACAGCTGGAAACACCATATATTTT.

V is TRBV19 and J is TRBJ2-2; tentatively, D is TRBD2 (6 bases). Between the trimmed V and J ends, which lost 5 bases and 2 bases, there was a span of 15 bases. Germline V gene sequence: CDR1 LNHDA, CDR2 SQIVND (reference sequence). The length of the CDR3 is 16 residues. CDR3 in DNA: TGTGCCAGTAGTGCCGCCTCGGGAGTTAACACCGGGGAGCTGTTTTTT. Protein sequence: CASSAASGVNTGELFF.

V is TRBV18 and J is TRBJ1-4; 7 nucleotides align to TRBD1. V lost 6 bases, J lost 8 bases, and 9 bases stayed unmatched. The CDR3 is 14 amino acids. Germline loops: CDR1 KGHSH, CDR2 LQKENI. The CDR3 nucleotides read TGTGCCAGCTCGCCCGACAGGGCTGTCGAAAAACTGTTTTTT. Translation: CASSPDRAVEKLFF. The entire variable domain, with the rest obtained from reference TRBV18 and TRBJ1-4, is as follows: NAGVMQNPRHLVRRRGQEARLRCSPMKGHSHVYWYRQLPEEGLKFMVYLQKENIIDESGMPKERFSAEFPKEGPSILRIQQVVRGDSAAYFCASSPDRAVEKLFFGSGTQLSVL.